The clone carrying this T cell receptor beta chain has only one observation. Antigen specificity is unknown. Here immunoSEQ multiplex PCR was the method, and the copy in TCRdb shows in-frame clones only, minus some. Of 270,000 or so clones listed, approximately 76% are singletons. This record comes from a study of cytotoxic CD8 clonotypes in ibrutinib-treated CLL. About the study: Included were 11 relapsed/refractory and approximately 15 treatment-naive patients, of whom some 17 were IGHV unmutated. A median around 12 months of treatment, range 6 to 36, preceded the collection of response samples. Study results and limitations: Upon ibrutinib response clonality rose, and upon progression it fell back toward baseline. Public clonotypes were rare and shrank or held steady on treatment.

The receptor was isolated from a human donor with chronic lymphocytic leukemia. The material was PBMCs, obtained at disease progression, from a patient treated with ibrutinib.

CDR3 in DNA: TGTGCCAGCAGCGTAGGGTGGACTACCGAGCAGTACTTC. Translating gives CASSVGWTTEQYF. The V gene is TRBV9, the J gene TRBJ2-7; D might be TRBD2 (6 bases). Trimming took 0 bases from V and 6 from J, leaving 10 bases between them. CDR3 size: 13 residues. Germline V gene sequence: CDR1 SGDLS, CDR2 YYNGEE.